Shown below are 27 T cell receptor beta chains from a single sample sequenced in a study of cytomegalovirus exposure and HLA in healthy donors. PCR amplification relied on 60 Vbeta primers (plus 13 Jbeta primers). Data came from immunoSEQ multiplex PCR; TCRdb stores just in-frame clones and leaves some out. This table has around 120,000 clones, under 80% appearing once. Sequencing was carried out using PBMCs. The receptors were sampled from a man aged 55-75 years in good health and CMV-seropositive.

This clone has a single count. The chain couples TRBV28 to TRBJ1-1; D may be TRBD1 (5 bases). Germline CDR1 and CDR2: MDHEN and SYDVKM. CDR3 length equals 17 residues. V was trimmed by 2 bases and J by 4 bases, leaving 20 bases between them. CDR3 loop: CASSLGGALPSVTEAFF. Here the CDR3 DNA reads TGTGCCAGCAGTTTAGGAGGGGCCCTCCCGTCTGTCACTGAAGCTTTCTTT.

This clone was seen a handful of times. The CDR3 DNA follows: TGCGCCAGCAGTGATCGGTACAATGAGCAGTTCTTC. This encodes CASSDRYNEQFF. This sequence joins TRBV10-1 and TRBJ2-1; D not certain. Germline-derived CDR1 and CDR2 are WNHNN and SYGVQD (reference sequence). The ends were cut back, 3 bases at V and 4 bases at J, with 4 bases in the middle. CDR3 length equals 12 residues.

The rearrangement links TRBV10-1 to TRBJ2-2; 7 bases are a match to TRBD1. Germline values: CDR1 WNHNN, CDR2 SYGVQD (reference sequence). This CDR3 contains 14 residues. V trimming: 7 bases; J trimming: 5 bases; junction bases outside the gene matches: 7. The chain's CDR3 is CASTSAGGTGELFF. CDR3 coding DNA: TGCGCCAGCACCTCAGCAGGGGGTACCGGGGAGCTGTTTTTT.

This clone was seen once. The V gene is TRBV15, the J gene TRBJ1-2, with 7 bases fitting TRBD1. The CDR3 consists of 13 residues. CDR1 is LNHNV, CDR2 YYDKDF, per germline (reference sequence). V lost 6 bases and J lost 7; bases outside the gene matches: 8. The CDR3 DNA follows: TGTGCCACCAGGCCGAGGGGGCTAGGTGGCTACACCTTC. The encoded protein is CATRPRGLGGYTF.

The CDR3 loop reads CASSFSTEAFF. The CDR3 bases are TGTGCCAGCAGCTTCAGCACTGAAGCTTTCTTT. The chain combines TRBV11-1 with TRBJ1-1; no reliable D call. The CDR3 is 11 residues long. V lost 3 bases, J lost 4 bases, and 3 bases lay in between. The germline gives CDR1 SGHAT, CDR2 FQDESV (reference sequence).

The chain is built from TRBV4-1 and TRBJ1-2; TRBD1 might be the D (6 bases). This CDR3 comprises 15 residues. The germline V gene encodes CDR1 MGHRA and CDR2 YSYEKL. V lost 1 base to trimming and J lost 8 bases, with 17 bases between them. CDR3 DNA sequence: TGCGCCAGCAGCCAAGGGATATGGGGGGGCCTGGGCTACACCTTC. It specifies CASSQGIWGGLGYTF.

The J gene is TRBJ2-2, the V gene TRBV10-1; 9 bases align to TRBD1. The length of the CDR3 is 17 residues. Germline loops: CDR1 WNHNN, CDR2 SYGVQD (reference sequence). J lost 2 bases, V lost 5 bases, and 9 bases had no gene match. In DNA form, the CDR3 reads TGCGCCAGCAGTTCTACCGGGACAGGGTCCAACACCGGGGAGCTGTTTTTT. Its translation: CASSSTGTGSNTGELFF.

In its sample, this clone was seen a few times. V is TRBV19 and J is TRBJ1-1, with a weak D call TRBD1 (5 bases). Germline V gene data show CDR1 as LNHDA and CDR2 as SQIVND (reference sequence). The CDR3 has 12 residues. V was cut by 5 bases and J by 7 bases, with 11 bases left in between. CDR3 in DNA: TGTGCCAGTAGTTACAGGAACCATGAAGCTTTCTTT. Translation gives CASSYRNHEAFF. Full variable domain (remainder filled in from reference TRBV19 and TRBJ1-1): DGGITQSPKYLFRKEGQNVTLSCEQNLNHDAMYWYRQDPGQGLRLIYYSQIVNDFQKGDIAEGYSVSREKKESFPLTVTSAQKNPTAFYLCASSYRNHEAFFGQGTRLTVV.

This clone was detected a few times. The rearrangement links TRBV11-2 to TRBJ2-1; 11 bases are a match to TRBD2. The germline gives CDR1 SGHAT, CDR2 FQNNGV. V was pared by 5 bases and J by 3 bases, with 9 bases of the junction left unmatched. This CDR3 has 17 residues. The CDR3: CASSPRAGTSGYNEQFF. CDR3 in DNA: TGTGCCAGCAGCCCACGCGCCGGGACTAGCGGCTACAATGAGCAGTTCTTC.

The chain couples TRBV5-1 to TRBJ2-5; TRBD2 is a possible D gene (6 bases). CDR3 size: 16 residues. The germline V gene encodes CDR1 SGHRS and CDR2 YFSETQ. Trimming cost V 0 bases and J 0 bases, with 12 bases left between them. CDR3 bases: TGCGCCAGCAGCTTGGGGAGCGGGCCGTACCAAGAGACCCAGTACTTC. The encoded protein is CASSLGSGPYQETQYF.

The V call is TRBV6-4, the J call TRBJ1-2, with a possible D match to TRBD1 (5 bases). Germline values: CDR1 MRHNA, CDR2 SNTAGT. The CDR3 length is 11 residues. Trimming pared 0 bases from V and 13 bases from J, leaving 9 bases between. Written as DNA, the CDR3 is TGTGCCAGCAGTGACTCAGGGGCCCTCACCTTC. Translated, it gives CASSDSGALTF.

The chain uses TRBV19 and TRBJ1-5; TRBD1 matches 7 bases. CDR1 and CDR2 from the germline V gene are LNHDA and SQIVND (reference sequence). The V gene end was trimmed by 11 bases and the J gene end by 0 bases; junction bases not matched to a gene: 10. CDR3 length: 15 amino acids. The CDR3 coding sequence is TGTGCCGGCGGGACAGAAAGGGATAGCAATCAGCCCCAGCATTTT. This codes for CAGGTERDSNQPQHF.

The count of this clone is one. The V call is TRBV11-2, the J call TRBJ2-2; 11 nucleotides align to TRBD1. Germline V gene lookup returns CDR1 SGHAT and CDR2 FQNNGV. J gave up 5 bases and V 7 bases, and 3 bases lay outside the gene matches. The CDR3 runs to 14 residues. This chain's CDR3 is CASNRDRGTGELFF. CDR3 nucleotide sequence: TGTGCCAGCAACCGGGACAGGGGGACCGGGGAGCTGTTTTTT.

This clone turned up a few times. This chain links TRBV29-1 with TRBJ1-1; D unclear. Trimming cost V 7 bases and J 5 bases, with 5 bases left between them. Germline V gives CDR1 SQVTM, CDR2 ANQGSEA. The CDR3 length is 9 residues. The CDR3 nucleotides are TGCAGCGCGGGGACTGAAGCTTTCTTT. Encoded protein: CSAGTEAFF.

The chain's CDR3 is CASSVGGPDTQYF. In DNA form, the CDR3 reads TGTGCCAGCAGCGTAGGGGGGCCAGATACGCAGTATTTT. J is TRBJ2-3 and V is TRBV9, with a tentative D call TRBD1 (6 bases). The germline V gene encodes CDR1 SGDLS and CDR2 YYNGEE. V lost 0 bases and J lost 4, with 6 bases in between. The CDR3 spans 13 residues.

This clone was observed once. V gene TRBV30 combines with J gene TRBJ2-7; 7 bases fit TRBD2. V was clipped by 0 bases and J by 4 bases; unmatched bases: 9. CDR3 length equals 15 residues. CDR1 is GTSNPN, CDR2 SVGIG, per germline (reference sequence). CDR3 nucleotide sequence: TGTGCCTGGAGTGTCCGACTAGCCGAAGCTTACGAGCAGTACTTC. Its translation: CAWSVRLAEAYEQYF.

The V gene is TRBV27, the J gene TRBJ2-7; 7 bases align to TRBD2. Germline V gene lookup returns CDR1 MNHEY and CDR2 SMNVEV (reference sequence). V lost 5 bases and J lost 2; bases outside the gene matches: 9. The CDR3 loop spans 15 amino acids. The DNA for the CDR3 is TGTGCCAGCAGTCCAGACCTCGGGGGGACCTACGAGCAGTACTTC. Translated: CASSPDLGGTYEQYF.

The chain uses TRBV27 and TRBJ2-7, with a tentative D call TRBD2 (5 bases). The V end lost 3 bases, the J end lost 5 bases, and 11 bases lay between the germline ends. CDR1 is MNHEY and CDR2 is SMNVEV in the germline V gene (reference sequence). This CDR3 is built from 13 residues. The CDR3 region is CASSLVGRHEQYF. The CDR3, as DNA: TGTGCCAGCAGTTTGGTTGGGAGACACGAGCAGTACTTC.

V is TRBV5-1 and J is TRBJ2-3, with TRBD2 matching 11 bases. The CDR3 is made up of 19 amino acids. V shed 4 bases, J shed 3 bases, and the junction held 16 bases outside the gene matches. Per germline, CDR1 SGHRS and CDR2 YFSETQ. DNA of the CDR3: TGCGCCAGCAGCCCCCTCCCTCCCCTAGCGGGGGGCCCTACAGATACGCAGTATTTT. Protein: CASSPLPPLAGGPTDTQYF.

The chain has TRBV11-2 and TRBJ1-1, with TRBD1 matching 7 bases. This CDR3 region has 13 residues. J was trimmed by 11 bases and V by 4 bases; bases with no gene match: 10. Germline CDR1 is SGHAT and CDR2 is FQNNGV. CDR3 DNA sequence: TGTGCCAGCAGCTCCGTATCCGAGACAGGGGCTTTCTTT. Translating gives CASSSVSETGAFF.

In its sample, this clone was seen once. This rearrangement joins TRBV6-6 to TRBJ1-1; D is perhaps TRBD1 (6 bases). The CDR3 sequence is 14 residues long. CDR1 is MNHNY and CDR2 is SVGAGI in the germline V gene (reference sequence). V was pared by 2 bases and J by 11 bases, with 18 bases between. The CDR3 sequence is CASSYTDRTSPAFF. The CDR3 nucleotides are TGTGCCAGCAGTTACACCGACAGGACCTCTCCGGCTTTCTTT.

The chain recombines TRBV10-3 with TRBJ1-1, with D possibly being TRBD1 (6 bases). Trimming removed 7 bases from V and 0 bases from J, with 9 bases in between. Germline CDR1 and CDR2: ENHRY and SYGVKD. This CDR3 is 13 amino acids long. The CDR3 DNA reads as TGTGCCATCACCGGACAGATGAACACTGAAGCTTTCTTT. This gives the protein CAITGQMNTEAFF.

The chain recombines TRBV5-1 with TRBJ2-3, with D maybe TRBD1 (6 bases). The length of the CDR3 is 15 residues. Germline CDR1 and CDR2: SGHRS and YFSETQ. V was trimmed by 1 base and J by 4 bases, leaving 13 bases between them. CDR3 residues: CASSLTGRSADTQYF. For the CDR3, the DNA is TGCGCCAGCAGCTTGACAGGGCGGAGCGCAGATACGCAGTATTTT.

This chain links TRBV7-8 with TRBJ2-2, with a tentative D call TRBD2 (5 bases). The germline gives CDR1 SGHVS, CDR2 FQNEAQ. The CDR3 contains 15 residues. Trimming shortened V by 0 bases and J by 4 bases, and 9 bases separated the two germline ends. The chain's CDR3 is CASSLAGRSTGELFF. Written as DNA, the CDR3 is TGTGCCAGCAGCTTAGCAGGGAGAAGCACCGGGGAGCTGTTTTTT.

The chain links TRBV7-8 to TRBJ1-3; 8 positions agree with TRBD1. The CDR3 is 16 residues long. With 7 bases clipped from V and 1 base from J, the junction kept 9 bases outside the gene matches. Germline CDR1 and CDR2: SGHVS and FQNEAQ. The CDR3 reads CASTLGQALSGNTIYF. Here the CDR3 DNA reads TGTGCCAGCACCCTGGGACAGGCGTTGTCTGGAAACACCATATATTTT.

This clone appeared a few times. V gene TRBV11-2 combines with J gene TRBJ2-3, with a weak D call TRBD2 (5 bases). V was pared by 2 bases and J by 3 bases, with 18 bases between. Germline CDR1 SGHAT, CDR2 FQNNGV. The CDR3 contains 17 residues. The CDR3 DNA reads TGTGCCAGCAGCTTAAGGACTGCCATGGGGAAAACAGATACGCAGTATTTT. It yields the protein CASSLRTAMGKTDTQYF.

The rearrangement links TRBV7-8 to TRBJ2-7; 12 nucleotides match TRBD2. V lost 5 bases and J lost 0; bases outside the gene matches: 8. CDR3 length equals 17 residues. CDR1 is SGHVS, CDR2 FQNEAQ, per germline. This CDR3 is CASSLTSGGLFSYEQYF. The CDR3 DNA reads TGTGCCAGCAGCCTTACTAGCGGGGGGCTTTTCTCCTACGAGCAGTACTTC.